This is a list of T cell receptor beta chains from one sample in a study of regulatory T cells in long-lasting Graves disease. TCRdb fed the multiplex PCR reads into MiXCR, producing one record per CDR3 protein. The table shows 400,000 to 500,000 distinct CDR3 sequences, with under 25% occurring only once. The material sequenced was peripheral blood mononuclear cells (PBMCs), taken when the disease was refractory, from a patient treated with antithyroid drugs. These receptors all stem from a female donor with Graves disease. Both conserved end residues are part of each CDR3. D genes are given only for firm matches. Size is stated for part of the rows, as once, few or many counts, or as a class when the clone is expanded.

D gene: .; V gene: TRBV12-3/TRBV12-4; clone size: .; J gene: TRBJ2-7; CDR3 protein: CASKRGDGKTYEQYF; CDR3 DNA: TGTGCCAGCAAGCGCGGGGACGGCAAAACCTACGAGCAGTACTTC
D gene: .; V gene: TRBV9; clone size: .; J gene: TRBJ1-4; CDR3 protein: CASSVAENEKLFF; CDR3 DNA: TGTGCCAGCAGCGTAGCCGAGAATGAAAAACTGTTTTTT
D gene: .; V gene: TRBV14; clone size: .; J gene: TRBJ2-7; CDR3 protein: CASSRDPGRLSYEQYF; CDR3 DNA: TGTGCCAGCAGCCGAGACCCGGGACGGCTCTCCTACGAGCAGTACTTC
D gene: .; V gene: TRBV28; clone size: .; J gene: TRBJ1-4; CDR3 protein: CASTPGQGFGLFF; CDR3 DNA: TGTGCCAGCACGCCAGGCCAGGGGTTCGGTCTGTTTTTT
D gene: TRBD1; V gene: TRBV5-1; clone size: many; J gene: TRBJ1-6; CDR3 protein: CASSLGGTGGSPLHF; CDR3 DNA: TGCGCCAGCAGCTTGGGTGGGACAGGGGGTTCACCCCTCCACTTT
D gene: .; V gene: TRBV7-2; clone size: .; J gene: TRBJ1-4; CDR3 protein: CASRTDSEKLFF; CDR3 DNA: TGTGCCAGCAGGACAGATAGTGAAAAACTGTTTTTT
D gene: .; V gene: TRBV3-1; clone size: many; J gene: TRBJ1-1; CDR3 protein: CASSQEGNRKNTEAFF; CDR3 DNA: TGTGCCAGCAGCCAGGAGGGAAACAGGAAGAACACTGAAGCTTTCTTT
D gene: .; V gene: TRBV28; clone size: few; J gene: TRBJ2-1; CDR3 protein: CASSLAANYNEQFF; CDR3 DNA: TGTGCCAGCAGTTTAGCGGCCAACTACAATGAGCAGTTCTTC
D gene: TRBD1; V gene: TRBV28; clone size: many; J gene: TRBJ2-2; CDR3 protein: CASSSNTGGPTGELFF; CDR3 DNA: TGTGCCAGCAGTTCGAACACAGGGGGCCCCACCGGGGAGCTGTTTTTT
D gene: .; V gene: TRBV3-1; clone size: many; J gene: TRBJ2-5; CDR3 protein: CASSQGGIADISQTQYF; CDR3 DNA: TGTGCCAGCAGCCAAGGGGGGATAGCGGATATATCGCAGACCCAGTACTTC
D gene: .; V gene: TRBV10-3; clone size: .; J gene: TRBJ1-4; CDR3 protein: CAIGSGATGEKLFF; CDR3 DNA: TGTGCCATCGGTTCAGGGGCGACGGGTGAAAAACTGTTTTTT
D gene: .; V gene: TRBV11-2; clone size: many; J gene: TRBJ1-2; CDR3 protein: CASSLGPFDGYTF; CDR3 DNA: TGTGCCAGCAGCCTAGGACCGTTCGATGGCTACACCTTC
D gene: TRBD1; V gene: TRBV24-1; clone size: many; J gene: TRBJ2-5; CDR3 protein: CATSDRRTGQETQYF; CDR3 DNA: TGTGCCACCAGTGACCGCAGGACAGGGCAAGAGACCCAGTACTTC
D gene: TRBD1; V gene: TRBV5-1; clone size: .; J gene: TRBJ2-7; CDR3 protein: CASSLESGGPYEQYF; CDR3 DNA: TGCGCCAGCAGCTTGGAATCAGGGGGCCCCTACGAGCAGTACTTC
D gene: TRBD1; V gene: TRBV3-1; clone size: many; J gene: TRBJ1-2; CDR3 protein: CASSPRTGPNYGYTF; CDR3 DNA: TGTGCCAGCAGCCCCCGGACAGGGCCTAACTATGGCTACACCTTC
D gene: .; V gene: TRBV20-1; clone size: many; J gene: TRBJ1-5; CDR3 protein: CSATPGHPRQPQHF; CDR3 DNA: TGCAGTGCTACACCGGGACATCCTCGCCAGCCCCAGCATTTT
D gene: .; V gene: TRBV12-3/TRBV12-4; clone size: .; J gene: TRBJ1-1; CDR3 protein: CASRFGWGGTEAFF; CDR3 DNA: TGTGCCAGCAGATTTGGGTGGGGGGGCACTGAAGCTTTCTTT
D gene: .; V gene: TRBV6-1; clone size: .; J gene: TRBJ2-5; CDR3 protein: CASRGGGTAQEAQYF; CDR3 DNA: TGTGCCAGCAGGGGGGGCGGGACAGCGCAAGAGGCCCAGTACTTC
D gene: TRBD2; V gene: TRBV20-1; clone size: .; J gene: TRBJ2-7; CDR3 protein: CSGTSGYYEQYF; CDR3 DNA: TGCAGTGGGACTAGCGGTTACTACGAGCAGTACTTC
D gene: TRBD1; V gene: TRBV20-1; clone size: many; J gene: TRBJ1-5; CDR3 protein: CSAPDRPNQPQHF; CDR3 DNA: TGCAGTGCTCCGGACAGGCCCAATCAGCCCCAGCATTTT
D gene: .; V gene: TRBV12-3/TRBV12-4; clone size: .; J gene: TRBJ2-5; CDR3 protein: CASSAPLETQYF; CDR3 DNA: TGTGCCAGCAGTGCCCCCCTTGAGACCCAGTACTTC
D gene: TRBD2; V gene: TRBV7-8; clone size: .; J gene: TRBJ2-3; CDR3 protein: CASSLRAGVTDTQYF; CDR3 DNA: TGTGCCAGCAGCTTACGAGCGGGAGTAACAGATACGCAGTATTTT
D gene: TRBD2; V gene: TRBV2; clone size: many; J gene: TRBJ2-3; CDR3 protein: CASSGLAGSTDTQYF; CDR3 DNA: TGTGCCAGCAGTGGTCTAGCGGGAAGCACAGATACGCAGTATTTT
D gene: .; V gene: TRBV5-1; clone size: few; J gene: TRBJ2-2; CDR3 protein: CASSGNRTGELFF; CDR3 DNA: TGCGCCAGCAGCGGAAACAGGACCGGGGAGCTGTTTTTT
D gene: TRBD2; V gene: TRBV20-1; clone size: many; J gene: TRBJ2-7; CDR3 protein: CSATSGSSSYEQYF; CDR3 DNA: TGCAGTGCAACTAGCGGGAGTTCGTCCTACGAGCAGTACTTC
D gene: .; V gene: TRBV6-1; clone size: .; J gene: TRBJ1-1; CDR3 protein: CASRQGAGTEAFF; CDR3 DNA: TGTGCCAGCAGACAGGGAGCAGGCACTGAAGCTTTCTTT
D gene: .; V gene: TRBV5-1; clone size: .; J gene: TRBJ2-5; CDR3 protein: CASSLEASQEGTQYF; CDR3 DNA: TGCGCCAGCAGCTTGGAGGCATCCCAAGAGGGGACCCAGTACTTC
D gene: .; V gene: TRBV20-1; clone size: .; J gene: TRBJ1-1; CDR3 protein: CSAALIRTEAFF; CDR3 DNA: TGCAGTGCCGCACTGATCCGCACTGAAGCTTTCTTT
D gene: .; V gene: TRBV12-3/TRBV12-4; clone size: many; J gene: TRBJ2-7; CDR3 protein: CASSLAGFSYEQYF; CDR3 DNA: TGTGCCAGCAGTTTGGCAGGGTTCTCCTACGAGCAGTACTTC
D gene: TRBD1; V gene: TRBV15; clone size: few; J gene: TRBJ2-2; CDR3 protein: CATSVTGAGELFF; CDR3 DNA: TGTGCCACCAGCGTGACAGGGGCCGGGGAGCTGTTTTTT
D gene: .; V gene: TRBV29-1; clone size: .; J gene: TRBJ2-5; CDR3 protein: CSVVILQETQYF; CDR3 DNA: TGCAGCGTTGTAATCCTCCAAGAGACCCAGTACTTC
D gene: .; V gene: TRBV6-2/TRBV6-3; clone size: many; J gene: TRBJ2-5; CDR3 protein: CASSYSGEAETQYF; CDR3 DNA: TGTGCCAGCAGTTACTCCGGGGAGGCAGAGACCCAGTACTTC
D gene: .; V gene: TRBV7-8; clone size: many; J gene: TRBJ1-2; CDR3 protein: CASSAGEYGYTF; CDR3 DNA: TGTGCCAGCAGCGCAGGGGAGTATGGCTACACCTTC
D gene: .; V gene: TRBV2; clone size: many; J gene: TRBJ2-7; CDR3 protein: CASSRAALSGEQYF; CDR3 DNA: TGTGCCAGCAGTCGGGCCGCTTTGAGTGGGGAGCAGTACTTC
D gene: .; V gene: TRBV7-2; clone size: many; J gene: TRBJ2-7; CDR3 protein: CASSLGTLREQYF; CDR3 DNA: TGTGCCAGCAGCCTCGGGACTCTACGGGAGCAGTACTTC
D gene: .; V gene: TRBV2; clone size: many; J gene: TRBJ2-7; CDR3 protein: CASSVAATYEQYF; CDR3 DNA: TGTGCCAGCAGTGTGGCGGCGACCTACGAGCAGTACTTC
D gene: .; V gene: TRBV24-1; clone size: many; J gene: TRBJ2-7; CDR3 protein: CATSAEDKGSYEQYF; CDR3 DNA: TGTGCCACCAGTGCGGAGGACAAGGGGAGCTACGAGCAGTACTTC
D gene: TRBD1; V gene: TRBV2; clone size: .; J gene: TRBJ1-2; CDR3 protein: CASSTSRDREDGGYTF; CDR3 DNA: TGTGCCAGCAGTACTTCCCGGGACAGGGAGGATGGAGGCTACACCTTC
D gene: .; V gene: TRBV6-2/TRBV6-3; clone size: many; J gene: TRBJ1-6; CDR3 protein: CASSPGTFNSPLHF; CDR3 DNA: TGTGCCAGCAGTCCCGGGACGTTTAATTCACCCCTCCACTTT
D gene: .; V gene: TRBV28; clone size: many; J gene: TRBJ1-1; CDR3 protein: CASSLPLNTEAFF; CDR3 DNA: TGTGCCAGCAGTTTACCCCTGAACACTGAAGCTTTCTTT
D gene: TRBD1; V gene: TRBV24-1; clone size: many; J gene: TRBJ1-2; CDR3 protein: CATSEWTGYGYTF; CDR3 DNA: TGTGCCACCAGTGAGTGGACAGGGTACGGCTACACCTTC